Listed below are T cell receptor beta chains from one sample, sequenced in a study of T cells in pancreatic ductal adenocarcinoma. Using immunoSEQ multiplex PCR, the repertoire was profiled, and TCRdb retains in-frame clones only, with some absent. The sample has just under 30,000 clones; 85% to 95% are singletons. The material sequenced was PBMCs. The receptors shown here come from a human donor with pancreatic ductal adenocarcinoma. Both conserved end residues are part of each CDR3. A D gene is named only where the DNA matches it firmly. Size is stated for part of the rows, as once, few or many counts, or as a class when the clone is expanded.

J gene	clone size	V gene	D gene	CDR3 DNA	CDR3 protein
TRBJ2-2	NA	TRBV6-5	TRBD2	TGTGCCAGCAGAGGAGCGGGAGGGAACACCGGGGAGCTGTTTTTT	CASRGAGGNTGELFF
TRBJ1-2	NA	TRBV5-4	TRBD1	TGTGCCAGCAGCCTTACCGGGACAGATAACTATGGCTACACCTTC	CASSLTGTDNYGYTF
TRBJ2-5	NA	TRBV4-3	TRBD2	TGCGCCAGCAGCCAAGAAGGTGGGACTACGACCCAGTACTTC	CASSQEGGTTTQYF
TRBJ2-7	once	TRBV6-6	TRBD2	TGTGCCAGCAGTTACTCCGGGACTAGCCAAGAGCAGTACTTC	CASSYSGTSQEQYF
TRBJ2-5	NA	TRBV27	TRBD2	TGTGCCAGCAGAGATGGGGGGGAAGAGACCCAGTACTTC	CASRDGGEETQYF
TRBJ2-7	NA	TRBV7-2	TRBD1	TGTGCCAGCAGCCGCCGGACAGGCCAAAACAGCGAGCAGTACTTC	CASSRRTGQNSEQYF
TRBJ2-3	NA	TRBV11-2	TRBD2	TGTGCCAGCAGCACCCGACTAGCGGGAGGGTCAGATACGCAGTATTTT	CASSTRLAGGSDTQYF
TRBJ1-5	NA	TRBV10-3	NA	TGTGCCATCAGTGAGTCCGGGAATCAGCCCCAGCATTTT	CAISESGNQPQHF
TRBJ2-1	few	TRBV18	TRBD1	TGTGCCAGCTCATCGGGACAGGGGGCTCTGGGTGAGCAGTTCTTC	CASSSGQGALGEQFF
TRBJ2-2	NA	TRBV7-9	TRBD1	TGTGCCAGCAGCTTTGGACAGGCGAACACCGGGGAGCTGTTTTTT	CASSFGQANTGELFF
TRBJ2-7	NA	TRBV19	NA	TGTGCCAGTAGTCCAGGACGGATCTCCTACGAGCAGTACTTC	CASSPGRISYEQYF
TRBJ2-3	NA	TRBV7-2	NA	TGTGCCAGCAGCTTCCAGCTAAGAGATACGCAGTATTTT	CASSFQLRDTQYF
TRBJ1-1	NA	TRBV5-6	TRBD1	TGTGCCAGCGGACAGGGGCCGAACACTGAAGCTTTCTTT	CASGQGPNTEAFF
TRBJ2-2	NA	TRBV2	NA	TGTGCCAGCAGCCAAGGGTGGGGGGAGCTGTTTTTT	CASSQGWGELFF
TRBJ2-7	NA	TRBV6-1	TRBD2	TGTGCCAGCAGTGACCGGGAGGGGTCCTACGAGCAGTACTTC	CASSDREGSYEQYF
TRBJ2-3	NA	TRBV5-1	TRBD2	TGCGCCAGCAGCCTGGCGGGGGTGACAGATACGCAGTATTTT	CASSLAGVTDTQYF
TRBJ2-3	NA	TRBV20-1	NA	TGCAGTGCTAGTTCCGCAGATACGCAGTATTTT	CSASSADTQYF
TRBJ1-5	NA	TRBV19	NA	TGTGCCAGTGCCCTAGGGGCAGTTTTGTATGGCAATCAGCCCCAGCATTTT	CASALGAVLYGNQPQHF
TRBJ1-1	NA	TRBV18	NA	TGTGCCAGCTCAACACAGAGCCTGAACACTGAAGCTTTCTTT	CASSTQSLNTEAFF
TRBJ1-3	NA	TRBV28	NA	TGTGCCAGCAAAACCGCAGGGACTGGAAACACCATATATTTT	CASKTAGTGNTIYF
TRBJ2-3	NA	TRBV5-1	NA	TGCGCCAGCAGCTTCGGGGATACGCAGTATTTT	CASSFGDTQYF
TRBJ2-4	NA	TRBV29-1	NA	TGCAGCGCCCGCTTAGCGGTAGCCAAAAACATTCAGTACTTC	CSARLAVAKNIQYF
TRBJ2-3	NA	TRBV4-2	TRBD2	TGTGCCAGCATCCTACCCCTGGCTAGCGGAAACACAGATACGCAGTATTTT	CASILPLASGNTDTQYF
TRBJ1-5	once	TRBV6-6	NA	TGTGCCAGCAGCCCAGGGGATCAGCCCCAGCATTTT	CASSPGDQPQHF
TRBJ2-2	NA	TRBV2	NA	TGTGCCAGCAGGGGGTATACGGGGCACGGGGAGCTGTTTTTT	CASRGYTGHGELFF
TRBJ2-7	NA	TRBV18	NA	TGTGCCAGCTCACCACCTTATGGATCCTACGAGCAGTACTTC	CASSPPYGSYEQYF
TRBJ1-4	NA	TRBV18	NA	TGTGCCAGCTCACTCAACGCTGCCGAGGTTAGCGAAAAACTGTTTTTT	CASSLNAAEVSEKLFF
TRBJ2-1	NA	TRBV7-9	NA	TGTGCCAGCAGTCTCCAGAGGGACAATGAGCAGTTCTTC	CASSLQRDNEQFF
TRBJ2-3	NA	TRBV30	TRBD2	TGTGCCTGGGGGGTTTTAGCGGGAGGGACAGATACGCAGTATTTT	CAWGVLAGGTDTQYF
TRBJ2-4	few	TRBV4-1	NA	TGCGCCAGCAGCCAAGCTCAGACGTATCTTACCAAAAACATTCAGTACTTC	CASSQAQTYLTKNIQYF
TRBJ2-5	NA	TRBV7-2	NA	TGTGCCAGCAGCGCCCAACTAGGCCGAGAGACCCAGTACTTC	CASSAQLGRETQYF
TRBJ2-7	NA	TRBV2	TRBD2	TGTGCCAACGCTCCCACTAGCGGGAGCGTGGAGCAGTACTTC	CANAPTSGSVEQYF
TRBJ2-7	NA	TRBV7-9	TRBD1	TGTGCCAGCAGCTTATTCTCGACAGGGCGCTACGAGCAGTACTTC	CASSLFSTGRYEQYF
TRBJ1-2	NA	TRBV11-1	NA	TGTGCCAGCAGCTTAGCCAGCCCTAACTATGGCTACACCTTC	CASSLASPNYGYTF
TRBJ2-5	few	TRBV5-4	TRBD2	TGTGCCAGCAGCCCCATGGCGGGAGATGCAGAGACCCAGTACTTC	CASSPMAGDAETQYF
TRBJ2-3	few	TRBV5-1	NA	TGCGCCAGCATGATCCTAGGTCGGGGGACAGATACGCAGTATTTT	CASMILGRGTDTQYF
TRBJ1-1	NA	TRBV9	NA	TGTGCCAGCAGCGTGGGGGAGGGCTTAATCATGAACACTGAAGCTTTCTTT	CASSVGEGLIMNTEAFF
TRBJ2-1	NA	TRBV5-1	NA	TGCGCCAGCAGCTTGTCGGGGGGCCAGGTCGGTGAGCAGTTCTTC	CASSLSGGQVGEQFF
TRBJ1-2	NA	TRBV28	TRBD1	TGTGCCAGCAGTTCGGACAGGGGGAACTATGGCTACACCTTC	CASSSDRGNYGYTF
TRBJ2-1	NA	TRBV28	NA	TGTGCCAGCAGCCCCCTCTACCGGTCTTACAATGAGCAGTTCTTC	CASSPLYRSYNEQFF
TRBJ2-7	NA	TRBV11-1	NA	TGTGCCAGCAGCTTGGCTGTCGCCAGGAGCTCCTACGAGCAGTACTTC	CASSLAVARSSYEQYF
TRBJ2-1	NA	TRBV6-1	TRBD1	TGTGCCAGCACCTCTCCGGGACAGTTCTACAATGAGCAGTTCTTC	CASTSPGQFYNEQFF
TRBJ2-3	once	TRBV5-1	NA	TGCGCCAGCAGATTGATGACGTCTAGCACAGATACGCAGTATTTT	CASRLMTSSTDTQYF
TRBJ1-1	NA	TRBV20-1	NA	TGCAGTGCAGGGCTGAACACTGAAGCTTTCTTT	CSAGLNTEAFF
TRBJ2-5	once	TRBV11-3	TRBD2	TGTGCCAGCAGCCTTATAGTCCATCCGGGACTAGCGGGAGGAGAGACCCAGTACTTC	CASSLIVHPGLAGGETQYF
TRBJ2-1	NA	TRBV5-4	NA	TGTGCCAGCAGCATGGGCCCTTTTTCTGGGTGGAAGAATGAGCAGTTCTTC	CASSMGPFSGWKNEQFF
TRBJ2-3	NA	TRBV5-1	NA	TGCGCCAGCAGCTGGCGGGGACAGACAGATACGCAGTATTTT	CASSWRGQTDTQYF
TRBJ2-1	NA	TRBV7-7	NA	TGTGCTAGCAGTCCTATCTCCCCGGGACCCCCGTGGGAATGTGAGCAGTTCTTC	CASSPISPGPPWECEQFF
TRBJ1-3	NA	TRBV6-1	NA	TGTGCCAGCAGTGAAGCGCCGGGCTCTGGAAACACCATATATTTT	CASSEAPGSGNTIYF
TRBJ1-2	NA	TRBV19	NA	TGTGCCAGTAGTATGGGGCGAGGGTCCGACTATGGCTACACCTTC	CASSMGRGSDYGYTF
TRBJ2-7	NA	TRBV7-8	TRBD1	TGTGCCAGCAGCTTAGGGGACAGGGGGCTCGGGGAGCAGTACTTC	CASSLGDRGLGEQYF
TRBJ1-3	NA	TRBV15	NA	TGTGCCACCAGCAGAGGCGGGGGCCTATCCTCTGGAAACACCATATATTTT	CATSRGGGLSSGNTIYF
TRBJ1-2	once	TRBV28	TRBD1	TGTGCCAGCAGTTCCACTTGGACAGGGAAGGTTGGCTACACCTTC	CASSSTWTGKVGYTF
TRBJ2-2	NA	TRBV6-6	TRBD2	TGTGCCAGCAGAGGACTAGCGGGAGGATTTACCGGGGAGCTGTTTTTT	CASRGLAGGFTGELFF
TRBJ2-1	once	TRBV9	TRBD2	TGTGCCAGCAGCGTGGGCGGGAGGGCGATAGGGGGTGAGCAGTTCTTC	CASSVGGRAIGGEQFF
TRBJ2-1	NA	TRBV6-5	NA	TGTGCCAGCAGTTCGACAGGTGAGGGACAGTTCTTC	CASSSTGEGQFF
TRBJ2-5	NA	TRBV7-6	NA	TGTGCCAGCAGCCTCGTCGGGGTTCAACAAGAGACCCAGTACTTC	CASSLVGVQQETQYF